This T cell receptor (beta chain) is from a study of cytomegalovirus exposure and HLA in healthy donors. Study findings and constraints: Researchers counted 164 TCR beta chains as cytomegalovirus-associated. Among TCR sequences, most were rare, though some public TCRs appeared in many donors. Cytomegalovirus status, reportedly, was diagnosed with high specificity and sensitivity by the classifier.

J lost 8 bases, V lost 4 bases, and 8 bases had no gene match. This CDR3 is 14 amino acids long. Germline V CDR1 and CDR2: SGHRS, YFSETQ. Here immunoSEQ multiplex PCR was the method, and the copy in TCRdb shows in-frame clones only, minus some. Of more than 65,000 clones detected, 90% to 95% appear once; the ten largest clones hold 0.65% to 0.8%. A remark on this clone: The antigen is not known.

This clonotype originated in a young man in good health and CMV-seronegative. The chain recombines TRBV5-1 with TRBJ2-1, with 8 bases aligning to TRBD1. Sample: PBMCs. The CDR3 reads CASSLRQGLDEQFF. CDR3 nucleotide sequence: TGCGCCAGCAGCCTACGACAGGGGCTGGATGAGCAGTTCTTC.